These 2 T cell receptor beta chains originate from one sample sequenced in a study of T cell responses to AZD1222 COVID-19 vaccine. Produced via immunoSEQ multiplex PCR; TCRdb's table is partial and in-frame only. The repertoire holds 150,000 to 200,000 clones, with roughly 92% as singletons. Sequencing was performed on peripheral blood, taken 28 days after the second AZD1222 dose. These receptor sequences come from an adult who received the AZD1222 COVID-19 vaccine.

The CDR3 nucleotides read TGCGCCAGCAGCTTCGACAGGGAGAACACTGAAGCTTTCTTT. It is translated as CASSFDRENTEAFF. J is TRBJ1-1 and V is TRBV5-1; 7 bases map to TRBD1. The CDR3 has 14 amino acids. V lost 2 bases to trimming and J lost 1 base; unmatched junction nucleotides: 2. Germline CDR1 and CDR2: SGHRS and YFSETQ.

The rearrangement links TRBV27 to TRBJ2-4, with D tentatively TRBD1 (6 bases). Trimming removed 6 bases at V and 6 bases at J, with 18 bases between. Germline-derived CDR1 and CDR2 are MNHEY and SMNVEV (reference sequence). This CDR3 has 15 amino acids. CDR3 coding DNA: TGTGCCAGCAGGCCCGACAGGACCCGGGGAAACATTCAGTACTTC. It encodes CASRPDRTRGNIQYF.